This T cell receptor beta chain came from a study of T and B cells in COVID-19 patients. On the study more broadly: Peripheral blood came from COVID-19 patients with active infection or after recovery. Most of the roughly 20 active-infection patients had comorbidities associated with unfavorable COVID-19 outcome.

With regard to this clonotype: The antigen remains unidentified.

From blood, about 250-550 ng of genomic DNA served as TRB template. Study-wide results and caveats: Highly clonal in active COVID-19, TRB repertoires exceeded healthy-donor diversity and richness at recovery.

Multiplex PCR with BIOMED2 TRB-A/B primer pools amplified TRB rearrangements. TCRdb itself ran the multiplex PCR reads through MiXCR, one entry per CDR3 protein. The table shows roughly 3,800 distinct CDR3 sequences, with 20% to 25% occurring only once. Trimming stripped 3 bases from V and 8 bases from J, with 17 bases between. This CDR3 contains 14 residues. CDR1 and CDR2 (germline): SGHRS, YFSETQ. The receptor was derived from a human donor with active COVID-19. What was sequenced was blood. The chain combines TRBV5-1 with TRBJ1-2; D remains ambiguous. In nucleotides, the CDR3 is TGCGCCAGCAGCTCCCCAGGAGTGGAGGAGGGCTACACCTTC. This codes for CASSSPGVEEGYTF.